These 5 T cell receptor beta chains were all obtained from the same sample, sequenced in a study of shared clonotypes between healthy human individuals. Produced via immunoSEQ multiplex PCR; TCRdb's table is partial and in-frame only. The table records fewer than 850,000 clones, around 72% of them present only once. Sample: memory CD4+ T cells sorted from blood. The subset here: CD45RA-negative fraction. The source of these receptors is a woman aged 25 to 39 in good health.

The chain combines TRBV7-6 with TRBJ2-6; perhaps TRBD2 as D (7 bases). Germline CDR1 and CDR2: SGHVS and FNYEAQ. The V end lost 4 bases, the J end lost 2 bases, and 15 bases lay between the germline ends. The CDR3 is made up of 17 amino acids. DNA for the CDR3: TGTGCCAGCAGCTCCGGGCTAGGGGGGGCTGGGGCCAACGTCCTGACTTTC. Residues: CASSSGLGGAGANVLTF.

The rearrangement links TRBV20-1 to TRBJ2-1, with TRBD2 identical over 13 bases. With V trimmed by 6 bases and J by 11 bases, 1 base remained unmatched. From germline, CDR1 is DFQATT and CDR2 SNEGSKA (reference sequence). The CDR3 totals 11 residues. CDR3 nucleotide sequence: TGCAGTGCAGGGACTAGCGGGAAGCAGTTCTTC. It codes for CSAGTSGKQFF.

This clone was detected many times. The chain links TRBV19 to TRBJ1-1, with no clear D. Trimming stripped 0 bases from V and 2 bases from J, with 7 bases between. This CDR3 comprises 14 residues. CDR1 is LNHDA, CDR2 SQIVND, per germline (reference sequence). The DNA of the CDR3 is TGTGCCAGTAGTATAGAACACTTTAACACTGAAGCTTTCTTT. It is translated as CASSIEHFNTEAFF.

The CDR3 nucleotides are TGTGCCAGCAGCTTATACAAAGTGCGCACAGATACGCAGTATTTT. Translating it yields CASSLYKVRTDTQYF. The chain couples TRBV7-9 to TRBJ2-3; the D is unclear. V was clipped by 2 bases and J by 1 base, with 10 bases between them. This CDR3 contains 15 residues. Germline V gives CDR1 SEHNR, CDR2 FQNEAQ (reference sequence).

The chain combines TRBV5-1 with TRBJ1-1; no clear D. The CDR3 extends over 14 amino acids. V was cut by 0 bases and J by 4 bases, with 10 bases left in between. CDR1 SGHRS and CDR2 YFSETQ come from the germline V gene. The DNA of the CDR3 is TGCGCCAGCAGCTTGGGACCTGAGGCCACTGAAGCTTTCTTT. Its protein product is CASSLGPEATEAFF.